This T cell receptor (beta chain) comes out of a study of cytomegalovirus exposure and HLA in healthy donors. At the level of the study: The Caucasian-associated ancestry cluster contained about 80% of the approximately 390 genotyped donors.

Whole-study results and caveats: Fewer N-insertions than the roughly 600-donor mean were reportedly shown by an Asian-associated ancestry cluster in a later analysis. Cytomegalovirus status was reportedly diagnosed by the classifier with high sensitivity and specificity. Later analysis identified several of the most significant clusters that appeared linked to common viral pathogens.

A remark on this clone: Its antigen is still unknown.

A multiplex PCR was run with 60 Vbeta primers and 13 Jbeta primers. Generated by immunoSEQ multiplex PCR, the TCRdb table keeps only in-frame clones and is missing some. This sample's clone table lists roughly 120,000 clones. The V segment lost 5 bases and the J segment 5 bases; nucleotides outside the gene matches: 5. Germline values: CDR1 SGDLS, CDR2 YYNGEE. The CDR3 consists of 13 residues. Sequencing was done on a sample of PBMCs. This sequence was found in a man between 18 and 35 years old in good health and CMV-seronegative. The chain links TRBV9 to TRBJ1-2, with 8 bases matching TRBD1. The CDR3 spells CASRPQGEYGYTF. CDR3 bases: TGTGCCAGCAGACCACAGGGGGAATATGGCTACACCTTC.